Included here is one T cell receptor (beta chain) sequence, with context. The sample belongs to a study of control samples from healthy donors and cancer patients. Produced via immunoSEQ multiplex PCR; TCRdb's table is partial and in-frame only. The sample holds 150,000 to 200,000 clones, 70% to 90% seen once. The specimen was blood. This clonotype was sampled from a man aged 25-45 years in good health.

CDR3 loop: CASSHLGNQPQHF. As DNA, the CDR3 is TGTGCCAGCAGCCATTTGGGGAATCAGCCCCAGCATTTT. The chain employs TRBV4-2 and TRBJ1-5; D not resolved. The CDR3 runs 13 residues. V was clipped by 3 bases and J by 4 bases, with 7 bases between them. The germline CDR1 and CDR2 sequences are LGHNA and YNFKEQ.